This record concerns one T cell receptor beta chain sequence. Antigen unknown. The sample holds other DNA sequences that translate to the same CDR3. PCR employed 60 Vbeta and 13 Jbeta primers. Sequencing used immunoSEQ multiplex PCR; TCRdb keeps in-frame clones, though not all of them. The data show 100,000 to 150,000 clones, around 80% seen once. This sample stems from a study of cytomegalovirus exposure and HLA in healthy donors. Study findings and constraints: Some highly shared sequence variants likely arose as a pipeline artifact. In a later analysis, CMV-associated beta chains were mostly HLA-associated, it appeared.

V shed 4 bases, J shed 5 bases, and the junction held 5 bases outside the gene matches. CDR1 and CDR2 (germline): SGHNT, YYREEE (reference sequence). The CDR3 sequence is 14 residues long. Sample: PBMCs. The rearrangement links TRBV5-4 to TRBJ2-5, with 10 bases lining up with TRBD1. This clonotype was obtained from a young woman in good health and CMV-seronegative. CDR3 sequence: CASSRQGAVETQYF. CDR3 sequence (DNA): TGTGCCAGCAGCCGACAGGGGGCTGTCGAGACCCAGTACTTC.